The sequence of this TCR beta chain was determined in a study of CD8+ T cells in alopecia areata. Per the germline V gene, CDR1 is SEHNR and CDR2 is FQNEAQ (reference sequence). The CDR3 covers 14 residues. Trimming stripped 6 bases from V and 3 bases from J, with 12 bases between. Regarding treatment: oral pan-JAK inhibitor, 5-10 mg twice daily. General study results and limits: Normal skin's resident alphabeta T cells are also sequenced in scalp samples. Clonality in lesional scalp, especially alopecia totalis/universalis, exceeded that of normal scalp.

Following extraction, RNA underwent reverse transcription to cDNA, which served as the sequencing template. TCRdb's copy holds only in-frame clones and misses some; the assay was immunoSEQ multiplex PCR. The sample records tens of thousands of clones, just over 70% being singletons. With regard to this clone: As yet, its antigen is unknown.

The chain has TRBV7-9 and TRBJ1-5; D unresolved. Sample: CD8+ T cells sorted from blood, taken at approximately week 42, from a patient treated with tofacitinib. The receptor was isolated from a human donor with alopecia areata. Here the CDR3 reads CASSSPGSNQPQHF. CDR3 bases: TGTGCCAGCAGTTCGCCGGGATCCAATCAGCCCCAGCATTTT.